The text below deals with one TCR beta chain. The CDR3 has 15 amino acids. V was pared by 1 base and J by 4 bases, with 5 bases of the junction left unmatched. Germline V gene lookup returns CDR1 KGHSH and CDR2 LQKENI. This sample was taken from a study of blood T cell repertoires in COVID-19. The table came from immunoSEQ multiplex PCR; TCRdb's copy has only in-frame clones and leaves some out. The top ten clones hold roughly a tenth of a sample with about 310,000 clones, around nine tenths of them seen once. This TCR derives from a woman in her twenties or thirties who had recovered from COVID-19. Material: PBMCs or T cells enriched from blood (not recorded which). V usage is TRBV18 and J usage is TRBJ1-1, with 8 bases identical to TRBD1. CDR3 DNA: TGTGCCAGCTCACCACGGACAGGGTTTAGCACTGAAGCTTTCTTT. This gives the protein CASSPRTGFSTEAFF.